This T cell receptor (beta chain) was documented in a study of shared clonotypes between healthy human individuals. Overall study findings and caveats: The study found lower generation probabilities in non-shared clonotypes than in those shared by all four donors.

Only CD45RO-negative cells positively selected for CCR7 counted as naive CD8 cells, so terminally differentiated effector memory CD45RA+ cells were excluded. Those who donated, Caucasian adults without exception, all lived in Nashville, Tennessee. Germline V gene sequence: CDR1 MGHDK, CDR2 SYGVNS. V was shortened by 2 bases and J by 1 base, with 9 bases between the two germline ends. CDR3 length: 15 amino acids. This clone appeared once. Its antigen remains unidentified. Source study methods: Quality scores were absent from the junction-only immunoSEQ sequences, so filtering differed. Data came from immunoSEQ multiplex PCR; TCRdb stores just in-frame clones and leaves some out. V and J calls and clone size are those listed in that table; D and trimming were worked out from the DNA. This sample carries roughly 2,000,000 clones, about 95% of them seen once, and the ten largest clones take around 1%.

This TCR came from a man between 18 and 35 years old in good health. Sequencing was carried out using naive CD8+ T cells sorted from blood. The V call is TRBV25-1, the J call TRBJ1-3; D is perhaps TRBD1 (5 bases). CDR3 in DNA: TGTGCCAGCAGTGAAACCGGGGGGTCTGGAAACACCATATATTTT. Its protein is CASSETGGSGNTIYF. Full variable domain (outside the CDR3, taken from reference TRBV25-1 and TRBJ1-3): EADIYQTPRYLVIGTGKKITLECSQTMGHDKMYWYQQDPGMELHLIHYSYGVNSTEKGDLSSESTVSRIRTEHFPLTLESARPSHTSQYLCASSETGGSGNTIYFGEGSWLTVV.